These 21 T cell receptor beta chains came from one sample sequenced in a study of vaccination and CD4 T cells after COVID-19 (dated by TCRdb to about 2022). Receptors were amplified or captured by PCR. This sample was sequenced with an Illumina iSeq 100. DNA from cultured CD4+ T cells was subjected to TCR sequencing with the Oncomine TCR Beta short-read assay at the Johns Hopkins FTIC core. TCRdb ran its own pipeline on the public reads, namely fastp trimming at Q25 and MiXCR clone calling, and kept in-frame beta chains. Rows are unified per CDR3 protein, each entry keeping the most common DNA and genes. The sample records roughly 12,000 distinct CDR3 sequences, roughly 77% of which are singletons. The biggest ten clones account for 10% of the sample. The label giving this sample's treatment or condition can be read as: approximately 11-day PBMC culture with coronavirus spike peptide pools or control peptides (ViraFEST assay).

For these receptors, no antigen is known. The sequenced sample was CD4+ T cells from blood, cultured in vitro. The receptors were sampled from a human donor who had recovered from COVID-19.

The rearrangement links TRBV30 to TRBJ2-4; D unresolved. Germline values: CDR1 GTSNPN, CDR2 SVGIG (reference sequence). The CDR3 contains 13 residues. The V gene lost 0 bases and the J gene lost 9 bases, with 12 bases spanning the gap. The CDR3 protein is CAWSVRLGSIQYF. The CDR3 DNA follows: TGTGCCTGGAGTGTACGTCTGGGTAGCATTCAGTACTTC.

This chain uses TRBV27 with TRBJ1-5; D is unresolved. Per the germline V gene, CDR1 is MNHEY and CDR2 is SMNVEV (reference sequence). The CDR3 has 17 amino acids. With 6 bases removed from V and 3 bases from J, the gap between germline ends came to 21 bases. The chain's CDR3 is CASSLVAQVGHNQPQHF. Here the CDR3 DNA reads TGTGCCAGCAGCCTAGTGGCACAAGTGGGCCACAATCAGCCCCAGCATTTT.

The chain employs TRBV5-6 and TRBJ1-5; D gene unclear. The germline V and J ends were trimmed by 0 bases and 0 bases, with 10 bases remaining between them. The length of the CDR3 is 16 residues. Germline V gene data show CDR1 as SGHDT and CDR2 as YYEEEE. The CDR3: CASSLAGGFSNQPQHF. The DNA of the CDR3 is TGTGCCAGCAGCTTGGCAGGAGGGTTTAGCAATCAGCCCCAGCATTTT.

This chain uses TRBV19 with TRBJ2-1, with 14 positions matching TRBD2. Germline loops: CDR1 LNHDA, CDR2 SQIVND (reference sequence). With V trimmed by 4 bases and J by 12 bases, 14 bases remained unmatched. CDR3 length: 17 residues. The CDR3 protein is CASSTPGLAGAEMGQFF. Written as DNA, the CDR3 is TGTGCCAGTAGTACCCCGGGACTAGCGGGAGCAGAAATGGGGCAGTTCTTC.

This clonotype has just a few counts. The chain carries TRBV6-1 and TRBJ1-3; possibly TRBD1 for D (6 bases). This CDR3 is built from 14 residues. V was shortened by 5 bases and J by 2 bases, with 10 bases between the two germline ends. Germline V gives CDR1 MNHNS, CDR2 SASEGT. The CDR3 spells CASSRGATGNTIYF. The CDR3 nucleotides read TGTGCCAGCAGTAGGGGGGCTACTGGAAACACCATATATTTT.

V is TRBV20-1 and J is TRBJ1-1; unclear D gene. V was pared by 5 bases and J by 3 bases, with 13 bases between. CDR1 is DFQATT and CDR2 is SNEGSKA in the germline V gene (reference sequence). The CDR3 sequence is 13 residues long. This CDR3 is CSAPPQAHTEAFF. CDR3 DNA: TGCAGTGCTCCTCCTCAAGCTCACACTGAAGCTTTCTTT.

The J gene is TRBJ2-7, the V gene TRBV12-3 or TRBV12-4; D perhaps matches TRBD2 (6 bases). V was pared by 6 bases and J by 0 bases, with 9 bases between. This CDR3 comprises 13 residues. CDR3 protein: CASRRSGSYEQYF. The DNA of the CDR3 is TGTGCCAGCAGACGTAGCGGCTCCTACGAGCAGTACTTC.

The chain carries TRBV19 and TRBJ1-5, with 9 positions matching TRBD1. V gave up 5 bases and J gave up 0 bases; unmatched junction bases: 8. The CDR3 totals 17 residues. Per germline, CDR1 LNHDA and CDR2 SQIVND (reference sequence). This CDR3 reads CASSPGTGPYSNQPQHF. In DNA form, the CDR3 reads TGTGCCAGTAGTCCCGGGACAGGGCCCTATAGCAATCAGCCCCAGCATTTT.

Relative to its sample, this clonotype is large. The J gene is TRBJ2-2, the V gene TRBV7-2; 8 bases are a match to TRBD2. CDR1 SGHTA and CDR2 FQGNSA come from the germline V gene. Trimming took 3 bases from V and 7 from J; bases not matched to a gene: 16. The CDR3 extends over 18 amino acids. CDR3 residues: CASSFRGLAGGHGGELFF. DNA for the CDR3: TGTGCCAGCAGCTTCCGGGGTCTAGCGGGCGGTCATGGCGGGGAGCTGTTTTTT.

The V and J genes are TRBV6-1 and TRBJ2-5; possible D gene TRBD2, 5 bases. The CDR3 covers 13 residues. Trimming removed 3 bases from V and 4 bases from J, with 9 bases in between. The germline CDR1 and CDR2 sequences are MNHNS and SASEGT. CDR3 in amino acids: CASSDLGVETQYF. The CDR3 DNA is TGTGCCAGCAGTGATTTGGGAGTAGAGACCCAGTACTTC.

This chain uses TRBV5-4 with TRBJ1-4, with TRBD1 matching 8 bases. Germline CDR1 reads SGHNT; CDR2 reads YYREEE (reference sequence). The CDR3 extends over 14 amino acids. The V gene end was trimmed by 3 bases and the J gene end by 8 bases; junction bases not matched to a gene: 6. In DNA, the CDR3 is TGTGCCAGCAGCTCCAGGGGGCTGGGGGAAAAACTGTTTTTT. As protein: CASSSRGLGEKLFF.

The V call is TRBV19, the J call TRBJ1-6; 7 bases fit TRBD1. CDR3 size: 15 residues. In germline, CDR1 is LNHDA, CDR2 SQIVND (reference sequence). J lost 7 bases, V lost 4 bases, and 7 bases had no gene match. CDR3: CASSTSQGRNSPLHF. The DNA of the CDR3 is TGTGCCAGTAGTACCTCACAGGGGAGAAATTCACCCCTCCACTTT.

This clonotype was counted a few times. The chain has TRBV15 and TRBJ1-6, with TRBD1 as a possible D gene (6 bases). V gave up 1 base and J gave up 7 bases, with 11 bases separating them. Germline V gene data show CDR1 as LNHNV and CDR2 as YYDKDF (reference sequence). The CDR3 contains 15 residues. CDR3 DNA: TGTGCCACCAGCAGAGCCGGACAGCCCAATTCACCCCTCCACTTT. Protein sequence: CATSRAGQPNSPLHF.

Sample share makes this clonotype medium-sized (0.01 to 0.1%). V is TRBV7-6 and J is TRBJ1-1; D remains ambiguous. Trimming removed 0 bases at V and 0 bases at J, with 8 bases between. CDR3 length: 15 amino acids. Germline V gives CDR1 SGHVS, CDR2 FNYEAQ. CDR3 protein: CASSLAKGLNTEAFF. CDR3 sequence (DNA): TGTGCCAGCAGCTTAGCGAAGGGTCTGAACACTGAAGCTTTCTTT.

V usage is TRBV7-9 and J usage is TRBJ1-2; possibly TRBD1 for D (6 bases). Germline assignment: CDR1 SEHNR and CDR2 FQNEAQ (reference sequence). This CDR3 spans 12 amino acids. V gave up 6 bases and J gave up 8 bases, with 13 bases separating them. As DNA, the CDR3 is TGTGCCAGCAGTTCGGGGACAACGGGCTACACCTTC. This translates into CASSSGTTGYTF.

The V gene is TRBV6-2 or TRBV6-3, the J gene TRBJ1-5, with unresolved D. This CDR3 has 15 residues. V lost 11 bases, J lost 4 bases, and 21 bases lay in between. Germline assignment: CDR1 MNHEY and CDR2 SVGEGT. This CDR3 is CAGGLPRWKNQPQHF. The CDR3 DNA is TGTGCCGGTGGTCTTCCAAGGTGGAAAAATCAGCCCCAGCATTTT.

In this sample, this clonotype turned up once. The chain uses TRBV27 and TRBJ2-2; no reliable D call. Per germline, CDR1 MNHEY and CDR2 SMNVEV (reference sequence). V was clipped by 5 bases and J by 4 bases, with 5 bases between them. The CDR3 spans 12 residues. As DNA, the CDR3 is TGTGCCAGCAGTCAACTCACCGGGGAGCTGTTTTTT. Amino acid sequence: CASSQLTGELFF.

The CDR3 protein is CATSDDGRLYTF. CDR3 nucleotide sequence: TGTGCCACCAGTGACGACGGCCGCCTCTACACCTTC. The chain uses TRBV24-1 and TRBJ1-2; no firm D call. Between the trimmed V and J ends, which lost 4 bases and 10 bases, there was a span of 12 bases. CDR3 length: 12 amino acids. Looked up from germline, CDR1 is KGHDR and CDR2 is SFDVKD.

J is TRBJ2-3 and V is TRBV9; tentative D call: TRBD2 (5 bases). The germline gives CDR1 SGDLS, CDR2 YYNGEE. The CDR3 has 18 residues. Trimming took 4 bases from V and 2 from J, leaving 23 bases between them. In DNA form, the CDR3 reads TGTGCCAGCAGCCCCTTTGGAGGATCTCCGACTTCCACAGATACGCAGTATTTT. As protein: CASSPFGGSPTSTDTQYF.

The table lists this clonotype with a few counts. This chain joins TRBV7-3 and TRBJ1-6, with TRBD1 as a possible D gene (5 bases). V was trimmed by 2 bases and J by 10 bases, leaving 12 bases between them. There are 14 residues in the CDR3. Germline values: CDR1 SGHTA, CDR2 FQGTGA. The CDR3 reads CASSLEGFRSPLHF. The CDR3 DNA reads TGTGCCAGCAGCTTAGAGGGGTTTCGATCACCCCTCCACTTT.

This clonotype was seen a single time. This chain links TRBV18 with TRBJ1-6, with D unclear. Trimming took 2 bases from V and 5 from J, leaving 7 bases between them. CDR3 size: 14 residues. From germline, CDR1 is KGHSH and CDR2 LQKENI. The CDR3 sequence is CASSPESNNSPLHF. CDR3 sequence (DNA): TGTGCCAGCTCACCAGAAAGTAATAATTCACCCCTCCACTTT. The complete variable domain, with remaining parts taken from reference TRBV18 and TRBJ1-6, reads NAGVMQNPRHLVRRRGQEARLRCSPMKGHSHVYWYRQLPEEGLKFMVYLQKENIIDESGMPKERFSAEFPKEGPSILRIQQVVRGDSAAYFCASSPESNNSPLHFGNGTRLTVT.